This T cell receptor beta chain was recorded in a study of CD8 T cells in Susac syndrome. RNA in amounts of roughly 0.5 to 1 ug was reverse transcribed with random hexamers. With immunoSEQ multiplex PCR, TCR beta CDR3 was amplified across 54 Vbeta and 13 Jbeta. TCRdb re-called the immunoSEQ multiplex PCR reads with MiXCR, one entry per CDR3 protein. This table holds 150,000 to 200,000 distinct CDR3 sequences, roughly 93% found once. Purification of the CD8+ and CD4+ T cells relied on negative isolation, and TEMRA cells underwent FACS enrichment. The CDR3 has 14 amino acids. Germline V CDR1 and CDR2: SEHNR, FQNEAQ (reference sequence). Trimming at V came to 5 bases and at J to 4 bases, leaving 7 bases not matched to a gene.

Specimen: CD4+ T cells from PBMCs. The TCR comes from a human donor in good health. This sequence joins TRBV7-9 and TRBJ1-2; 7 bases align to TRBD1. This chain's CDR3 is CASSQGQSFYGYTF. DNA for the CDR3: TGTGCCAGCAGCCAGGGACAGTCTTTCTATGGCTACACCTTC.